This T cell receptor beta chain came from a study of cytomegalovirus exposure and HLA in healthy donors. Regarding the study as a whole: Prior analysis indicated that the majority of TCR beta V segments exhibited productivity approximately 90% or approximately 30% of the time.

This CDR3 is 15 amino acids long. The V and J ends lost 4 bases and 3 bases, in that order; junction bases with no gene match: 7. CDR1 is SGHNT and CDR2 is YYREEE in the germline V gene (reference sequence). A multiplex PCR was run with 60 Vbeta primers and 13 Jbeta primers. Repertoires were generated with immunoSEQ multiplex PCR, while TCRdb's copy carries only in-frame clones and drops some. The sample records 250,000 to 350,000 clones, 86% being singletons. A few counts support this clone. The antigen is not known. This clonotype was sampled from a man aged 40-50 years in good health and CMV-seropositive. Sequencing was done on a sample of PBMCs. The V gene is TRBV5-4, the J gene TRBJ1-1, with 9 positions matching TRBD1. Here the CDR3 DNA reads TGTGCCAGCAGCCCCAGCAGACAGGGGGACACTGAAGCTTTCTTT. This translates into CASSPSRQGDTEAFF.